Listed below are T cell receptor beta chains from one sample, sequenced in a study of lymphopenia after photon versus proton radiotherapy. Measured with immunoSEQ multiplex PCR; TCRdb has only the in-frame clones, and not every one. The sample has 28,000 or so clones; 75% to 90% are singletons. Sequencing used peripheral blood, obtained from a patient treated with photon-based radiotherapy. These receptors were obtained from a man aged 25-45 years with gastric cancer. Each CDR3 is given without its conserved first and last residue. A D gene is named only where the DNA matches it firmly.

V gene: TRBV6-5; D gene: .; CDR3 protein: ASSLILRGDTQY
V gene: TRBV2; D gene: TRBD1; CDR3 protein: ASSLDREREQY
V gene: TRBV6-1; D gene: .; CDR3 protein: ASTRTANTGELF
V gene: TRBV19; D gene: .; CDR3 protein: ASNLQGNQPQH
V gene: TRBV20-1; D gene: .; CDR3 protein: SASKNQPQH
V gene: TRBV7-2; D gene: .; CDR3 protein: ASSSMGEQY
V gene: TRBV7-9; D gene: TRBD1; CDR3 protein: ASSRTGAVTDTQY
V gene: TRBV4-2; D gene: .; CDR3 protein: ASSQFGGGLGTEAF
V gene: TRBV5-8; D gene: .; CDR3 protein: ASSLTGYSNQPQH
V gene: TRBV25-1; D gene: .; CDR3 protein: ASMRYSEINTEAF
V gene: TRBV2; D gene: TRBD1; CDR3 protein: ASSFMTGEETQY
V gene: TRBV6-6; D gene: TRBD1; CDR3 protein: ASSYSDRTGGTEAF
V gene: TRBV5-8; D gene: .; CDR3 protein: ASSFNDFTGTGELF
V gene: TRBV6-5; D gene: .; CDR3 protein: ASSQYRSYEQY
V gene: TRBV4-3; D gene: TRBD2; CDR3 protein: ASSHSQTSGEQY
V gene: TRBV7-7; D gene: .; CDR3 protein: ASSRGLPNTGELF
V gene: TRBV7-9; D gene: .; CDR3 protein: ASSPPGRGGEKLF
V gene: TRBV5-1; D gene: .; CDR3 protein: ASSPGNNYGYT
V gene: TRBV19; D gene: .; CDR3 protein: ASSPRAVLGLF
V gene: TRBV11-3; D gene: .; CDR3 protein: ASSLAETQY
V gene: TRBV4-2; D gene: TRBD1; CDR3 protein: ASSQEGGGYGYT
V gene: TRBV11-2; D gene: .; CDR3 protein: ASSLEGGTGTNEKLF
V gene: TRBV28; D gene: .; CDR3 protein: ASSLGDGGRYNEQF
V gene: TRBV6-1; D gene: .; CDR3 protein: ASSETLSGQPQH
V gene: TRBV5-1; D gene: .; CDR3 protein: ASSLVDIWDEQY
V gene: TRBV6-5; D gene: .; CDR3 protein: ASITGPGPYEQY
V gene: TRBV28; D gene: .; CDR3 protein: ASSLHPPGSENTGELF
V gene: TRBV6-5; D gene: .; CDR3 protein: ASRKTGLNTEAF
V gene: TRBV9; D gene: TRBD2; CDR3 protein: ASSESSGRYF
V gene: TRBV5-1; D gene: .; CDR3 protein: ASSWGRPSTDTQY
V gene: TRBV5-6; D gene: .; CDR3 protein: ASSLAHSTYEQY
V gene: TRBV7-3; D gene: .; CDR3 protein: ASSFGSWSEQY
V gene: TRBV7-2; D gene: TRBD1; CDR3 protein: ASSSDRVNTEAF
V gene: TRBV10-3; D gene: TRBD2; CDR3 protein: AISESIPSGDKNIQY
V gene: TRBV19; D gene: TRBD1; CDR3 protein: ASSPSREGADGYT
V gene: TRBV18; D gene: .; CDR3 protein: ASSPPGGTVFYEQY
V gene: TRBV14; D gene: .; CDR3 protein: ASSQDLEDTEAF
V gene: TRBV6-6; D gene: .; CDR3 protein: ASSYSGVSGNTIY
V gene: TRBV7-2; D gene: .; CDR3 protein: ASSFAGVNTEAF
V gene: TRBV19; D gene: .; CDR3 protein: ASSISESQETQY
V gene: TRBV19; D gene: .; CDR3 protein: ASSPTAGELF
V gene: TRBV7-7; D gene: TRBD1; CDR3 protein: ASSSGQQETQY
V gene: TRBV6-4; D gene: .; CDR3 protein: ASPMGNTIY